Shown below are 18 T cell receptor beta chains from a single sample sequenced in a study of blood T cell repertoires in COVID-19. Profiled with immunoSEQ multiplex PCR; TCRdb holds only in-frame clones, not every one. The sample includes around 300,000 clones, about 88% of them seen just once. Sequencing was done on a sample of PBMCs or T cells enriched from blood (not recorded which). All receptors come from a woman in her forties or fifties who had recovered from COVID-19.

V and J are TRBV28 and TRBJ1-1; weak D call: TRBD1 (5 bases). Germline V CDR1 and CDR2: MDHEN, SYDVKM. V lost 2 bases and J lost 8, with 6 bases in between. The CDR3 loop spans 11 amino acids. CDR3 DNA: TGTGCCAGCAGTTTAGGGGGGGAAGCTTTCTTT. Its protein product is CASSLGGEAFF.

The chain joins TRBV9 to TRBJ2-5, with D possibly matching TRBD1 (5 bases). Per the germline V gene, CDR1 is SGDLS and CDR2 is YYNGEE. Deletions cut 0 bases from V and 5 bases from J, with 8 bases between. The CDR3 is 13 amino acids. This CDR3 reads CASSVAGWETQYF. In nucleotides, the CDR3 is TGTGCCAGCAGCGTAGCAGGGTGGGAGACCCAGTACTTC.

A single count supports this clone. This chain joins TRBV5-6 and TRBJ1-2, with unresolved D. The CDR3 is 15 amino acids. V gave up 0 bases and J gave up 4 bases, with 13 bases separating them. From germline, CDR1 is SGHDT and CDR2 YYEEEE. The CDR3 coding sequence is TGTGCCAGCAGCTTGGGCTCCGGAGTCAGCTATGGCTACACCTTC. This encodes CASSLGSGVSYGYTF.

The CDR3 DNA reads as TGTGCCAGCAGCGCGACTTGGGACAGAGTCTCTGGCTACACCTTC. Its translation is CASSATWDRVSGYTF. The rearrangement uses TRBV9 and TRBJ1-2, with 7 bases fitting TRBD1. The length of the CDR3 is 15 residues. The J segment lost 7 bases and the V segment lost 3 bases, leaving 12 bases of the junction unmatched. Germline lookup yields CDR1 SGDLS and CDR2 YYNGEE.

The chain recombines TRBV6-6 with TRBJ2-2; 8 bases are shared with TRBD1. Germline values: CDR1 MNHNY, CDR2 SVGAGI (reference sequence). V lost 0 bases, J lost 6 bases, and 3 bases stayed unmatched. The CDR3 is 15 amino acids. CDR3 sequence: CASSYSRQGSGELFF. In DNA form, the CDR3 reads TGTGCCAGCAGTTACTCGAGACAGGGGTCCGGGGAGCTGTTTTTT.

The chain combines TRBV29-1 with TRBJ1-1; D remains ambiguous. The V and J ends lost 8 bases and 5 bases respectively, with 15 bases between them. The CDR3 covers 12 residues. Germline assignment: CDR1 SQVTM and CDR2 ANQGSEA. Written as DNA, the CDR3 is TGCAGCATACTTGGGAGGAAAACTGAAGCTTTCTTT. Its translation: CSILGRKTEAFF.

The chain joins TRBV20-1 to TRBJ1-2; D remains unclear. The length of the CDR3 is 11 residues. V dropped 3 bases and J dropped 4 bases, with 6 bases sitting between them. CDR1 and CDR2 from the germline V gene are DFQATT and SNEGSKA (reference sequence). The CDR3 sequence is CSASEVYGYTF. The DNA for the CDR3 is TGCAGTGCTAGCGAGGTCTATGGCTACACCTTC.

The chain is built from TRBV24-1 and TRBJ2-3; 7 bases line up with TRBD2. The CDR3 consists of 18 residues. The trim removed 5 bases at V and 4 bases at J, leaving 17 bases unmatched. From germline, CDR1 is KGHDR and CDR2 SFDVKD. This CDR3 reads CATSVTIGEGLGADTQYF. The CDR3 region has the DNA TGTGCCACCAGTGTTACTATCGGGGAGGGCCTAGGTGCAGATACGCAGTATTTT.

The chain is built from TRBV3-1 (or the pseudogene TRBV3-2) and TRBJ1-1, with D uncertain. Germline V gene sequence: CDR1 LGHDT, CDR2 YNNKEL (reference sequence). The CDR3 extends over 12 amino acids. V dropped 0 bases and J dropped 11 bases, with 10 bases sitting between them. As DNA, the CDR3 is TGTGCCAGCAGCCAAGATCGCGGCTGGGCTTTCTTT. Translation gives CASSQDRGWAFF.

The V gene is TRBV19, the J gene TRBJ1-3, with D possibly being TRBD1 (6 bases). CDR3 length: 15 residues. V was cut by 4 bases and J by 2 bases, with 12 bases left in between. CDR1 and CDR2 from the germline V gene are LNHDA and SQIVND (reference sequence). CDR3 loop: CASSSRGRTGNTIYF. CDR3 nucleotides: TGTGCCAGTAGTAGCAGGGGAAGGACTGGAAACACCATATATTTT.

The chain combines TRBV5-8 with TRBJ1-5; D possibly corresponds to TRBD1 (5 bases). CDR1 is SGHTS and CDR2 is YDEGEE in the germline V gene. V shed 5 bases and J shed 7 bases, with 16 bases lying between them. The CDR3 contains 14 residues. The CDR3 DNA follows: TGTGCCAGCAGTCTGTGGGGCGCGGGACAGCCCCAGCATTTT. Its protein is CASSLWGAGQPQHF.

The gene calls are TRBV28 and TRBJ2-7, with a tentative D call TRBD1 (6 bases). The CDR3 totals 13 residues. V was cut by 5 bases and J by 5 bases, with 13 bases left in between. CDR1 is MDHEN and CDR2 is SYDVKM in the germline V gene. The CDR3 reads CASSPRTAHEQYF. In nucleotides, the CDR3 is TGTGCCAGCAGTCCACGGACAGCACACGAGCAGTACTTC. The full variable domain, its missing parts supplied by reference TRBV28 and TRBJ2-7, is DVKVTQSSRYLVKRTGEKVFLECVQDMDHENMFWYRQDPGLGLRLIYFSYDVKMKEKGDIPEGYSVSREKKERFSLILESASTNQTSMYLCASSPRTAHEQYFGPGTRLTVT.

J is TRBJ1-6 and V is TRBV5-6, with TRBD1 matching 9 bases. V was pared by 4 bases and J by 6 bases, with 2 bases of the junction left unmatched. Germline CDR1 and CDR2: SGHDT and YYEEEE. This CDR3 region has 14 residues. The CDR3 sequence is CASSRQGVNSPLHF. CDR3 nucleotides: TGTGCCAGCAGCCGACAGGGGGTTAATTCACCCCTCCACTTT.

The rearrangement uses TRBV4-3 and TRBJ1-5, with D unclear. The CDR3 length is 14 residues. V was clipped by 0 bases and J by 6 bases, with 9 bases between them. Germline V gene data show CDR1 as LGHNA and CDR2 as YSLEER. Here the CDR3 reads CASSQDGGLQPQHF. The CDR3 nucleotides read TGCGCCAGCAGCCAAGATGGAGGGCTTCAGCCCCAGCATTTT.

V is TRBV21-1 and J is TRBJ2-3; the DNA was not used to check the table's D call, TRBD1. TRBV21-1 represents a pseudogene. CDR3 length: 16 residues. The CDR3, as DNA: TGTGCCAAGCGGCCCAGGGGGCGGGAGAGCACAGATACGCAGTATTTT. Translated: CAKRPRGRESTDTQYF.

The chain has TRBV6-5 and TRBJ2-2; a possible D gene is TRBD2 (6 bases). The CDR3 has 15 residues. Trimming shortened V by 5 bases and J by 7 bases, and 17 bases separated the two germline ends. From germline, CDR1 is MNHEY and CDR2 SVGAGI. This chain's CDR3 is CASSTSLISGGELFF. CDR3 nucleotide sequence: TGTGCCAGCAGTACGTCCCTAATTAGCGGCGGGGAGCTGTTTTTT.

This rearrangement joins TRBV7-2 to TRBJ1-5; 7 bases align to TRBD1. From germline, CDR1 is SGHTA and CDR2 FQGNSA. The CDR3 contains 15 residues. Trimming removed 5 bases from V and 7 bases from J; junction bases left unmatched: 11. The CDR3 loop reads CASSQTGTVGQPQHF. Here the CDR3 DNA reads TGTGCCAGCAGCCAAACCGGGACAGTTGGGCAGCCCCAGCATTTT.

CDR3 sequence: CASSTKQETGATAGDEQFF. The CDR3 nucleotides are TGTGCCAGCAGCACCAAGCAAGAGACAGGGGCCACCGCGGGCGATGAGCAGTTCTTC. The rearrangement joins TRBV14 to TRBJ2-1; TRBD1 matches at 8 bases. The V gene's germline CDR1 is SGHDN and CDR2 FVKESK. V lost 5 bases and J lost 8; bases outside the gene matches: 23. The CDR3 consists of 19 residues.